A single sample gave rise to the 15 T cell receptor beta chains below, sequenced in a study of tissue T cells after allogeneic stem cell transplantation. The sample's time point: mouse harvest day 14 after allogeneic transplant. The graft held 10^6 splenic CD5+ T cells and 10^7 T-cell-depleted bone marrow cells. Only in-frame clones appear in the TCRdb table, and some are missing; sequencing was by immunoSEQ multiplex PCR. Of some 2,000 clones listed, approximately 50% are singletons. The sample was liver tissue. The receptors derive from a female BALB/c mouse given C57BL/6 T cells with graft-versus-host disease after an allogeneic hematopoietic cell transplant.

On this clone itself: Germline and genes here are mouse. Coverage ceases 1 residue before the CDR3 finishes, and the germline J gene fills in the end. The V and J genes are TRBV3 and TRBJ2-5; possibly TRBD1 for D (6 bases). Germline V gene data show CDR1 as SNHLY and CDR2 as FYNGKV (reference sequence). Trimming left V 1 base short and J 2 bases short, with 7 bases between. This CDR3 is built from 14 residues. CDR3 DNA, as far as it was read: TGTGCCAGCAGCTTAGGGGACATCCAAGACACCCAGTAC. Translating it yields CASSLGDIQDTQY. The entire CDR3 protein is CASSLGDIQDTQYF.

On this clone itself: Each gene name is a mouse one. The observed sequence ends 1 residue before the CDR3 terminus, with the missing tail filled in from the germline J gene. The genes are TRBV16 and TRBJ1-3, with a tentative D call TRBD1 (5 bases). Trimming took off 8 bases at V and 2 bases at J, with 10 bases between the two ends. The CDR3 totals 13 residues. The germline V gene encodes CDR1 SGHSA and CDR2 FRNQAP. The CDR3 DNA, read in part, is TGTGCAAGCGGGGGGGGGGCTGGAAATACGCTCTAT. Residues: CASGGGAGNTLY. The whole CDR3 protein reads CASGGGAGNTLYF.

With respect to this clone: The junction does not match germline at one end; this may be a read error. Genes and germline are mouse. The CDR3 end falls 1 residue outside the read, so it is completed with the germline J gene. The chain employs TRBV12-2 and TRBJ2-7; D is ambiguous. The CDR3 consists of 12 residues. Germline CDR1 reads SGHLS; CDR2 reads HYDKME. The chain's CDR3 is CASSPRPYEQYF. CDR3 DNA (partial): TGCGCCAGCTCTCCCCGGCCATATGAACAGTAC. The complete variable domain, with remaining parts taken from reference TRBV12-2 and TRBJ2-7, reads NSGVVQSPRYIIKGKGERSILKCIPISGHLSVAWYQQTQGQELKFFIQHYDKMERDKGNLPSRFSVQQFDDYHSEMNMSALELEDSAVYFCASSPRPYEQYFGPGTRLTVL.

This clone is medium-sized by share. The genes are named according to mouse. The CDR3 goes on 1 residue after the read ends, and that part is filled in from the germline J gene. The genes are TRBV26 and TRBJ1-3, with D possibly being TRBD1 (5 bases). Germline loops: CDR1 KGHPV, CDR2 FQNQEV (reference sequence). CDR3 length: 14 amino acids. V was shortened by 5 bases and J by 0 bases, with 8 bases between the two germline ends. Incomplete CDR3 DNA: TGTGCCAGCAGTTCGGACATTTCTGGAAATACGCTCTAT. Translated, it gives CASSSDISGNTLY. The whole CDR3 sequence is CASSSDISGNTLYF.

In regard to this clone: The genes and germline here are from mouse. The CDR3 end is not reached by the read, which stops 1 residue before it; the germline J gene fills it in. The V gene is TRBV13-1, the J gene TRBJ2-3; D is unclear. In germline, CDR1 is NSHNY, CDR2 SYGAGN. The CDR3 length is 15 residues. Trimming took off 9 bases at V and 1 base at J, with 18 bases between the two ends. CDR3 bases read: TGTGCCACCCGCGATGCCCGGCGCGGTGCAGAAACGCTGTAT. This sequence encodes CATRDARRGAETLY. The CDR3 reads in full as CATRDARRGAETLYF.

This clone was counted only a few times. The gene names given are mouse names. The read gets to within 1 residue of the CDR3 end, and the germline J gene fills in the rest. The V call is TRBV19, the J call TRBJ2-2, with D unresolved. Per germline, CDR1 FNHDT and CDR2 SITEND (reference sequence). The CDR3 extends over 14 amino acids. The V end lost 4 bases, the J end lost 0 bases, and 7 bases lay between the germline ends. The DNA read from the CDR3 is TGTGCCAGCAGTGGGAGGGCAAACACCGGGCAGCTCTAC. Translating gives CASSGRANTGQLY. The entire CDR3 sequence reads CASSGRANTGQLYF.

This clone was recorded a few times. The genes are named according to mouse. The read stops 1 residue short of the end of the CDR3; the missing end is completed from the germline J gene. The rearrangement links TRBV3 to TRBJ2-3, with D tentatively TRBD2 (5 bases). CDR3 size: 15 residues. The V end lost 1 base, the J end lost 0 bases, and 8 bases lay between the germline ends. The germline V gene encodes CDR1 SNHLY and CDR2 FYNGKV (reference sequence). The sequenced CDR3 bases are TGTGCCAGCAGCTTAGGGACTTCTAGTGCAGAAACGCTGTAT. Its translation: CASSLGTSSAETLY. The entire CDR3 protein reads CASSLGTSSAETLYF.

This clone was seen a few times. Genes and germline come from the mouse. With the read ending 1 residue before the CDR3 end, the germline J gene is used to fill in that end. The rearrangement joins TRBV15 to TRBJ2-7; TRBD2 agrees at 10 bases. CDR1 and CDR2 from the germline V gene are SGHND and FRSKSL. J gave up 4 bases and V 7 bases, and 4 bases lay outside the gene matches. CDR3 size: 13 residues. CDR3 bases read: TGTGCCAGCACTCTGGGGGGGCGTTATGAACAGTAC. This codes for CASTLGGRYEQY. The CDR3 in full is CASTLGGRYEQYF.

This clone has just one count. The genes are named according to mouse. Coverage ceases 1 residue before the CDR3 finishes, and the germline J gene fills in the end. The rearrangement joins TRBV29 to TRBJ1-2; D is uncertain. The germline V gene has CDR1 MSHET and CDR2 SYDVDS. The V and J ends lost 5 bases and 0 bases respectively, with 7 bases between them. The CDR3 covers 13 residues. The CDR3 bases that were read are TGTGCTAGCAGTGGGTCAACAAACTCCGACTACACC. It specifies CASSGSTNSDYT. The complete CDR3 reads CASSGSTNSDYTF.

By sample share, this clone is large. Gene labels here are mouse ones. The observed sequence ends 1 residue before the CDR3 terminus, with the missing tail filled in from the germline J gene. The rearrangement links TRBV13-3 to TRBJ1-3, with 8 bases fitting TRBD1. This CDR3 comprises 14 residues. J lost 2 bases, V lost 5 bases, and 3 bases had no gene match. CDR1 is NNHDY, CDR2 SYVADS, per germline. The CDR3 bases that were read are TGTGCCAGCAGAGAGACAGGGGCTGGAAATACGCTCTAT. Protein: CASRETGAGNTLY. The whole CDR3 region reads CASRETGAGNTLYF.

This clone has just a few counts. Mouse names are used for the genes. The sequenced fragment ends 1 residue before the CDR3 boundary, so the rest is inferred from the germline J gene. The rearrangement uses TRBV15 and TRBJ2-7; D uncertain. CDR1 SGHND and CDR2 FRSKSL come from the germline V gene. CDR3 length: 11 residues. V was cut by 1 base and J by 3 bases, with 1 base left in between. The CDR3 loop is CASSLDYEQYF. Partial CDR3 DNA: TGTGCCAGCAGTTTAGACTATGAACAGTAC.

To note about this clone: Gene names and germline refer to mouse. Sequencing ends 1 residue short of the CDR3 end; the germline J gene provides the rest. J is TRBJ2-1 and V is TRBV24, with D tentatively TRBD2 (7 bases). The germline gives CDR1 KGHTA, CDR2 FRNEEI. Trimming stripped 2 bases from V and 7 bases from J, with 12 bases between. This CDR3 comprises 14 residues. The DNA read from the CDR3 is TGTGCCAGCAGTCTGGGGGGGCGCAGAGCTGAGCAGTTC. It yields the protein CASSLGGRRAEQF. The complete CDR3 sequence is CASSLGGRRAEQFF.

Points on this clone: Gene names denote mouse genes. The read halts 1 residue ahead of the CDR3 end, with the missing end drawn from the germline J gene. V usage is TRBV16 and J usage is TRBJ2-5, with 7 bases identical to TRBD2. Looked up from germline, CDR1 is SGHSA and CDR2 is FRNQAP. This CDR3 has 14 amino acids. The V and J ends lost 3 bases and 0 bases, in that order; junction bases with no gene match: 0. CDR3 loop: CASSFGGNQDTQYF. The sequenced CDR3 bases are TGTGCAAGCAGCTTTGGGGGGAACCAAGACACCCAGTAC.

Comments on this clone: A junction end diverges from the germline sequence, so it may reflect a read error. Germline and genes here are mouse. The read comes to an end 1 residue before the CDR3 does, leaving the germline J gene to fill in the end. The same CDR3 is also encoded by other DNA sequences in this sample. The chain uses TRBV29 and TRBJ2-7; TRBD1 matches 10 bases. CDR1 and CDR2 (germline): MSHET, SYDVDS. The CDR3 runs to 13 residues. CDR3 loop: CARSSGTGDEQYF. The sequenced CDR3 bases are TGTGCTCGCAGCTCAGGGACAGGGGACGAACAGTAC.

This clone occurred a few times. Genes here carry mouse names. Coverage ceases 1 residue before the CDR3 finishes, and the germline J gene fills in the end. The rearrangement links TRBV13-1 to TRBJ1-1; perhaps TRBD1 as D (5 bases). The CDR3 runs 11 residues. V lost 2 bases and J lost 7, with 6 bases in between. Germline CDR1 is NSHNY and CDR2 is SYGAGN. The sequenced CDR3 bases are TGTGCCAGCAGTGACAGGGAAGAAGTCTTC. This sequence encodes CASSDREEVF. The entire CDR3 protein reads CASSDREEVFF.